The 26 T cell receptor beta chains presented below share a single source sample, sequenced in a study of blood T cells in healthy people across ages. It was with a sample-barcoded 5' primer and a J-beta primer mix that a second PCR of about 6 to 12 cycles was run. TCRdb passed the 5' RACE reads through MiXCR, listing each CDR3 protein once. The table shows roughly 2 million distinct CDR3 sequences, with around half occurring only once. Sequenced input: blood. These receptors originate from a woman in her thirties or forties in good health.

The chain recombines TRBV28 with TRBJ2-7, with 10 bases fitting TRBD2. The V gene end was trimmed by 8 bases and the J gene end by 0 bases; junction bases not matched to a gene: 7. The CDR3 covers 15 residues. The germline gives CDR1 MDHEN, CDR2 SYDVKM. In DNA, the CDR3 is TGTGCCAGCCAACTAGCGGGGTTATTCTCCTACGAGCAGTACTTC. Translating it yields CASQLAGLFSYEQYF.

This chain connects TRBV15 to TRBJ2-3, with 11 bases lining up with TRBD2. This CDR3 comprises 18 residues. V lost 1 base, J lost 1 base, and 7 bases stayed unmatched. Per the germline V gene, CDR1 is LNHNV and CDR2 is YYDKDF (reference sequence). This CDR3 is CATSRGSEGLAGTDTQYF. Written as DNA, the CDR3 is TGTGCCACCAGCAGAGGTTCAGAGGGACTAGCGGGCACAGATACGCAGTATTTT.

This clonotype was detected only a few times. V and J are TRBV11-2 and TRBJ2-1, with 7 nucleotides matching TRBD1. Germline CDR1 and CDR2: SGHAT and FQNNGV. The CDR3 totals 17 residues. Germline trimming cut 0 bases from V and 8 bases from J; bases unmatched to any gene: 13. As DNA, the CDR3 is TGTGCCAGCAGCTTAGATGGAACAGGGGCAACTTACGATGAGCAGTTCTTC. This gives the protein CASSLDGTGATYDEQFF.

This rearrangement joins TRBV20-1 to TRBJ2-7; a weak D match, TRBD1 (5 bases). Germline assignment: CDR1 DFQATT and CDR2 SNEGSKA (reference sequence). V lost 4 bases and J lost 3, with 16 bases in between. The CDR3 is made up of 14 amino acids. The CDR3 sequence is CSATRTQGGYEQYF. As DNA, the CDR3 is TGCAGTGCTACACGAACCCAGGGCGGCTACGAGCAGTACTTC.

Turning to this clonotype: Germline and junction disagree at one end, which may indicate a read error. The chain carries TRBV27 and TRBJ2-7; 8 bases agree with TRBD1. CDR3 size: 15 residues. CDR1 and CDR2 from the germline V gene are MNHEY and SMNVEV (reference sequence). CDR3 sequence reads: CASSLVPQGAGEQCF. CDR3 nucleotide sequence: TGTGCCAGCAGTTTAGTCCCCCAGGGGGCTGGAGAGCAGTGCTTC.

CDR3 bases: TGTGCCAGCAGTTACTCCAGGGCCGGCTCCTATAATTCACCCCTCCACTTT. It yields the protein CASSYSRAGSYNSPLHF. V is TRBV6-6 and J is TRBJ1-6; a possible D gene is TRBD1 (5 bases). Trimming removed 0 bases at V and 0 bases at J, with 9 bases between. This CDR3 comprises 17 residues. Germline V gene lookup returns CDR1 MNHNY and CDR2 SVGAGI (reference sequence).

This clonotype showed up just once. This chain joins TRBV19 and TRBJ1-2; D is undetermined. Germline V lookup: CDR1 LNHDA, CDR2 SQIVND (reference sequence). This CDR3 has 15 residues. Trimming stripped 5 bases from V and 4 bases from J, with 17 bases between. The CDR3 DNA reads as TGTGCCAGTAGTGGCGGACGGTCCCTTCCCTATGGCTACACCTTC. It encodes CASSGGRSLPYGYTF.

The CDR3 region has the DNA TGTGCCAGCAGCTCTGACACAGCCTTCGATGGCTACACCTTC. Amino acids: CASSSDTAFDGYTF. This chain connects TRBV7-2 to TRBJ1-2; D unresolved. CDR1 is SGHTA and CDR2 is FQGNSA in the germline V gene. The CDR3 has 14 amino acids. V lost 4 bases to trimming and J lost 6 bases, with 15 bases between them. Supplemented by reference TRBV7-2 and TRBJ1-2, the full variable domain reads GAGVSQSPSNKVTEKGKDVELRCDPISGHTALYWYRQSLGQGLEFLIYFQGNSAPDKSGLPSDRFSAERTGGSVSTLTIQRTQQEDSAVYLCASSSDTAFDGYTFGSGTRLTVV.

Worth noting for this clonotype: Germline is not matched at one junction end, which may reflect a read error. This rearrangement joins TRBV4-1 to TRBJ2-5; D remains ambiguous. From germline, CDR1 is MGHRA and CDR2 YSYEKL. CDR3 length: 14 residues. This chain's CDR3 is CAGSQAASEETQYF. The CDR3, as DNA: TGCGCCGGCAGCCAAGCAGCGAGTGAAGAGACCCAGTACTTC.

The gene calls are TRBV4-1 and TRBJ2-3, with no clear D. Trimming shortened V by 0 bases and J by 6 bases, and 13 bases separated the two germline ends. Per the germline V gene, CDR1 is MGHRA and CDR2 is YSYEKL. This CDR3 contains 15 residues. This CDR3 reads CASSQDTGSLDTQYF. For the CDR3, the DNA is TGCGCCAGCAGCCAAGATACCGGGTCTTTGGATACGCAGTATTTT.

The chain recombines TRBV7-2 with TRBJ1-1, with D unresolved. This CDR3 contains 11 residues. Trimming left V 5 bases short and J 8 bases short, with 9 bases between. Germline CDR1 SGHTA, CDR2 FQGNSA. CDR3 residues: CASSRLSEAFF. The CDR3 DNA reads TGTGCCAGCAGCCGCCTGTCGGAAGCTTTCTTT.

V and J are TRBV6-2 or TRBV6-3 and TRBJ2-1; tentative D call: TRBD2 (7 bases). Germline V gene sequence: CDR1 MNHEY, CDR2 SVGEGT. V gave up 5 bases and J gave up 8 bases, with 13 bases separating them. The CDR3 totals 13 residues. The CDR3 DNA is TGTGCCAGCAGTATCAGGGGAGGGGATGAGCAGTTCTTC. Amino acids: CASSIRGGDEQFF.

Only one count was recorded for this clonotype. The V call is TRBV28, the J call TRBJ2-1, with D perhaps TRBD2 (5 bases). Trimming stripped 6 bases from V and 9 bases from J, with 15 bases between. Germline CDR1 and CDR2: MDHEN and SYDVKM. The CDR3 totals 13 residues. Here the CDR3 reads CASRLGGLGEQFF. The CDR3 region has the DNA TGTGCCAGCAGACTCGGCGGGTTAGGTGAGCAGTTCTTC.

The chain uses TRBV20-1 and TRBJ2-7; D remains ambiguous. This CDR3 contains 11 residues. Germline assignment: CDR1 DFQATT and CDR2 SNEGSKA (reference sequence). Trimming removed 4 bases from V and 3 bases from J, with 7 bases in between. The CDR3 region is CSAILGYEQYF. CDR3 in DNA: TGCAGTGCTATTTTAGGCTACGAGCAGTACTTC.

In its sample, this clonotype was seen a few times. The chain has TRBV6-5 and TRBJ2-7; TRBD2 agrees at 11 bases. Trimming at V came to 2 bases and at J to 3 bases, leaving 15 bases not matched to a gene. The CDR3 has 19 amino acids. CDR1 is MNHEY and CDR2 is SVGAGI in the germline V gene. As DNA, the CDR3 is TGTGCCAGCAGTTACGTACCGCCCCAGGGGACTAGCGGTTACTACGAGCAGTACTTC. Amino acid sequence: CASSYVPPQGTSGYYEQYF.

The rearrangement joins TRBV7-9 to TRBJ1-6, with D uncertain. The germline V gene encodes CDR1 SEHNR and CDR2 FQNEAQ (reference sequence). This CDR3 region has 16 residues. The V end was cut by 1 base, the J end by 0 bases, with 7 bases between. DNA for the CDR3: TGTGCCAGCAGCTTAGGTTTGGACTCCTATAATTCACCCCTCCACTTT. This codes for CASSLGLDSYNSPLHF. Full variable domain (rest looked up from reference TRBV7-9 and TRBJ1-6): DTGVSQNPRHKITKRGQNVTFRCDPISEHNRLYWYRQTLGQGPEFLTYFQNEAQLEKSRLLSDRFSAERPKGSFSTLEIQRTEQGDSAMYLCASSLGLDSYNSPLHFGNGTRLTVT.

This clonotype appeared a few times. This sequence joins TRBV19 and TRBJ1-2; a possible D gene is TRBD1 (5 bases). This CDR3 spans 14 amino acids. The germline V gene encodes CDR1 LNHDA and CDR2 SQIVND (reference sequence). Trimming pared 4 bases from V and 3 bases from J, leaving 12 bases between. In DNA form, the CDR3 reads TGTGCCAGTAGTAATGACAGTCGCTACTATGGCTACACCTTC. The encoded protein is CASSNDSRYYGYTF. Together with reference TRBV19 and TRBJ1-2, the CDR3 gives the full variable domain: DGGITQSPKYLFRKEGQNVTLSCEQNLNHDAMYWYRQDPGQGLRLIYYSQIVNDFQKGDIAEGYSVSREKKESFPLTVTSAQKNPTAFYLCASSNDSRYYGYTFGSGTRLTVV.

This clonotype was detected a few times. The rearrangement uses TRBV9 and TRBJ2-5; D uncertain. Trimming removed 3 bases at V and 4 bases at J, with 10 bases between. CDR3 length: 13 amino acids. Germline V gives CDR1 SGDLS, CDR2 YYNGEE. CDR3 coding DNA: TGTGCCAGCAGCGGATACTATGGAGAGACCCAGTACTTC. The encoded protein is CASSGYYGETQYF. The full variable domain, completed using reference TRBV9 and TRBJ2-5, is DSGVTQTPKHLITATGQRVTLRCSPRSGDLSVYWYQQSLDQGLQFLIQYYNGEERAKGNILERFSAQQFPDLHSELNLSSLELGDSALYFCASSGYYGETQYFGPGTRLLVL.

The table lists this clonotype with a few counts. The V and J genes are TRBV7-9 and TRBJ1-2; possible D gene TRBD1, 6 bases. The CDR3 covers 19 residues. CDR1 is SEHNR, CDR2 FQNEAQ, per germline (reference sequence). V lost 5 bases and J 5 bases, leaving 30 bases between the germline ends. The CDR3 nucleotides read TGTGCCAGCAGCGCAGCCGGGGGACATTCTCGCCCCCCGAGGTATGGCTACACCTTC. This sequence encodes CASSAAGGHSRPPRYGYTF.

In its sample, this clonotype was seen a few times. This chain connects TRBV28 to TRBJ2-7, with D perhaps matching TRBD1 (6 bases). This CDR3 region has 13 residues. V lost 6 bases and J 4 bases, leaving 13 bases between the germline ends. The V gene's germline CDR1 is MDHEN and CDR2 SYDVKM. The CDR3 sequence is CASSLTGRYEQYF. The CDR3 bases are TGTGCCAGCAGCCTTACAGGGAGATACGAGCAGTACTTC.

V and J are TRBV18 and TRBJ2-5; possibly TRBD2 for D (6 bases). The CDR3 extends over 13 amino acids. The germline V gene encodes CDR1 KGHSH and CDR2 LQKENI. The ends were cut back, 1 base at V and 11 bases at J, with 14 bases in the middle. This CDR3 is CASSPQDPSGQYF. The CDR3 DNA is TGTGCCAGCTCACCACAGGACCCCAGCGGGCAGTACTTC.

This clonotype was detected only once. The CDR3 DNA reads TGTGCCAGCAGCACGAGAGCCCCAGGTCGGCAAGAGACCCAGTACTTC. This sequence encodes CASSTRAPGRQETQYF. The V call is TRBV12-3 or TRBV12-4, the J call TRBJ2-5, with unresolved D. Trimming shortened V by 6 bases and J by 2 bases, and 19 bases separated the two germline ends. The CDR3 consists of 16 residues.

The chain has TRBV9 and TRBJ2-1, with D maybe TRBD1 (6 bases). With 3 bases removed from V and 0 bases from J, the gap between germline ends came to 19 bases. The CDR3 is made up of 18 amino acids. Germline V gene lookup returns CDR1 SGDLS and CDR2 YYNGEE. The CDR3 reads CASSAPTKRGNSYNEQFF. The CDR3 DNA is TGTGCCAGCAGCGCCCCGACAAAGAGGGGGAACTCCTACAATGAGCAGTTCTTC. The variable domain in full, with the rest retrieved from reference TRBV9 and TRBJ2-1, is DSGVTQTPKHLITATGQRVTLRCSPRSGDLSVYWYQQSLDQGLQFLIQYYNGEERAKGNILERFSAQQFPDLHSELNLSSLELGDSALYFCASSAPTKRGNSYNEQFFGPGTRLTVL.

The chain carries TRBV11-2 and TRBJ2-3; TRBD2 aligns across 8 bases. This CDR3 is 16 amino acids long. V shed 4 bases and J 2 bases; nucleotides not matched to a gene: 8. Germline CDR1 and CDR2: SGHAT and FQNNGV. CDR3 in amino acids: CASSSLTSGLTDTQYF. CDR3 sequence (DNA): TGTGCCAGCAGCTCGCTTACTAGCGGTCTCACAGATACGCAGTATTTT. The full variable domain, its missing parts supplied by reference TRBV11-2 and TRBJ2-3, is EAGVAQSPRYKIIEKRQSVAFWCNPISGHATLYWYQQILGQGPKLLIQFQNNGVVDDSQLPKDRFSAERLKGVDSTLKIQPAKLEDSAVYLCASSSLTSGLTDTQYFGPGTRLTVL.

A few counts support this clonotype. The chain carries TRBV4-3 and TRBJ2-5; D ambiguous. This CDR3 has 16 residues. The germline V gene has CDR1 LGHNA and CDR2 YSLEER. The V end lost 0 bases, the J end lost 4 bases, and 15 bases lay between the germline ends. CDR3 residues: CASSQEGKSHRETQYF. Here the CDR3 DNA reads TGCGCCAGCAGCCAAGAAGGGAAATCGCACCGAGAGACCCAGTACTTC.

DNA for the CDR3: TGCAGCGTTGAAGACCAGGGGATAAACGAGCAGTACTTC. It encodes CSVEDQGINEQYF. This rearrangement joins TRBV29-1 to TRBJ2-7; maybe TRBD1 (6 bases). Germline CDR1 SQVTM, CDR2 ANQGSEA. V dropped 0 bases and J dropped 5 bases, with 11 bases sitting between them. The CDR3 has 13 residues.